The table lists the clone carrying this T cell receptor (beta chain) with many counts. Losses at the gene ends were 5 bases for V and 7 bases for J; bases not matched to a gene: 11. Germline V gene data show CDR1 as DFQATT and CDR2 as SNEGSKA (reference sequence). The CDR3 runs to 15 residues. Each CDR3 protein is one row after TCRdb ran MiXCR on the 5' RACE reads. Among some 40,000 distinct CDR3 sequences, more than 20% were seen once, and the ten largest hold around 4%. Cells sorted as Tregs were CD4+, CD25+ and CD127-/low. The sequence was obtained from a female donor with breast cancer. The chain couples TRBV20-1 to TRBJ2-1; TRBD1 aligns across 10 bases. The sample comprised Tregs sorted from a lymph node. CDR3 coding DNA: TGCAGTGCTCGACCCGGGACAGGGGCGAGTAATGAGCAGTTCTTC. This codes for CSARPGTGASNEQFF.